One and the same sample provided the 10 T cell receptor beta chains below, sequenced in a study of shared clonotypes between healthy human individuals. Terminally differentiated effector memory CD45RA+ cells were excluded by CCR7 positive selection of CD45RO-negative cells. The method was immunoSEQ multiplex PCR; TCRdb's version includes in-frame clones alone and lacks a portion of them. The repertoire holds millions of clones, approximately 94% seen once, with 0.9% to 1.3% in the top ten. The material sequenced was naive CD8+ T cells sorted from blood. All receptors come from a man between 18 and 35 years old in good health.

The chain carries TRBV9 and TRBJ2-1; 8 nucleotides line up with TRBD1. This CDR3 contains 16 residues. J lost 8 bases, V lost 2 bases, and 12 bases had no gene match. In germline, CDR1 is SGDLS, CDR2 YYNGEE. The CDR3 reads CASSVTWDRRLDEQFF. CDR3 DNA: TGTGCCAGCAGCGTCACCTGGGACAGGCGCCTGGATGAGCAGTTCTTC.

This clone was recorded once. This CDR3 reads CASSPILRGYIVGELFF. The CDR3 bases are TGTGCCAGCAGTCCGATCCTCCGGGGTTACATCGTGGGGGAGCTGTTTTTT. The rearrangement joins TRBV27 to TRBJ2-2, with D perhaps matching TRBD2 (5 bases). This CDR3 is 17 amino acids long. The V end was cut by 5 bases, the J end by 8 bases, with 24 bases between. In germline, CDR1 is MNHEY, CDR2 SMNVEV (reference sequence).

J is TRBJ2-2 and V is TRBV18; D remains ambiguous. Trimming removed 8 bases at V and 3 bases at J, with 4 bases between. The CDR3 length is 11 residues. Germline loops: CDR1 KGHSH, CDR2 LQKENI. This chain's CDR3 is CASAYTGELFF. The CDR3 DNA reads TGTGCCAGCGCCTACACCGGGGAGCTGTTTTTT.

The chain is built from TRBV7-9 and TRBJ1-1; D is undetermined. Germline V CDR1 and CDR2: SEHNR, FQNEAQ (reference sequence). CDR3 length equals 15 residues. V was shortened by 4 bases and J by 0 bases, with 12 bases between the two germline ends. The CDR3 sequence is CASSSNSDMNTEAFF. The CDR3 coding sequence is TGTGCCAGCAGCTCGAACAGCGACATGAACACTGAAGCTTTCTTT.

The gene calls are TRBV19 and TRBJ1-1; maybe TRBD1 (6 bases). Trimming stripped 6 bases from V and 4 bases from J, with 15 bases between. CDR1 LNHDA and CDR2 SQIVND come from the germline V gene (reference sequence). The CDR3 length is 14 residues. The CDR3 DNA follows: TGTGCCAGTAGGTGGGCACAGGGTGTCACTGAAGCTTTCTTT. It encodes CASRWAQGVTEAFF.

The chain employs TRBV2 and TRBJ1-1, with D unclear. Trimming cost V 5 bases and J 3 bases, with 10 bases left between them. The germline gives CDR1 SNHLY, CDR2 FYNNEI. CDR3 length: 13 residues. Here the CDR3 reads CASSYMGYTEAFF. The CDR3 DNA reads TGTGCCAGCAGTTACATGGGATACACTGAAGCTTTCTTT.

V and J are TRBV19 and TRBJ1-5; D gene unclear. This CDR3 has 15 residues. V was cut by 3 bases and J by 2 bases, with 11 bases left in between. Germline V gene sequence: CDR1 LNHDA, CDR2 SQIVND (reference sequence). The CDR3 DNA follows: TGTGCCAGTAGTATTCGTTTTGCCGGCAATCAGCCCCAGCATTTT. Its translation: CASSIRFAGNQPQHF. Using reference TRBV19 and TRBJ1-5 for the parts outside the CDR3, the full variable domain is DGGITQSPKYLFRKEGQNVTLSCEQNLNHDAMYWYRQDPGQGLRLIYYSQIVNDFQKGDIAEGYSVSREKKESFPLTVTSAQKNPTAFYLCASSIRFAGNQPQHFGDGTRLSIL.

In nucleotides, the CDR3 is TGTGCCAGTAGTATGCGAGTCCATTACGATGGCTACACCTTC. Translating gives CASSMRVHYDGYTF. This sequence joins TRBV19 and TRBJ1-2; no reliable D call. Germline V CDR1 and CDR2: LNHDA, SQIVND (reference sequence). This CDR3 region has 14 residues. The V and J ends lost 3 bases and 6 bases respectively, with 14 bases between them.

The chain is built from TRBV30 and TRBJ2-7; no clear D. V gave up 0 bases and J gave up 5 bases, with 8 bases separating them. The germline CDR1 and CDR2 sequences are GTSNPN and SVGIG (reference sequence). This CDR3 region has 12 residues. The CDR3 here is CAWSVIGHEQYF. CDR3 DNA: TGTGCCTGGAGTGTAATCGGGCACGAGCAGTACTTC.

This sequence joins TRBV4-1 and TRBJ2-5; no clear D gene. The V end lost 1 base, the J end lost 5 bases, and 14 bases lay between the germline ends. This CDR3 has 15 amino acids. Germline V lookup: CDR1 MGHRA, CDR2 YSYEKL. As DNA, the CDR3 is TGCGCCAGCAGCCAAGTATGGGTTTCCGACGAGACCCAGTACTTC. This gives the protein CASSQVWVSDETQYF.